These 26 T cell receptor beta chains were sequenced from one sample in a study of regulatory T cells in long-lasting Graves disease. The time point here: newly diagnosed GD, antithyroid drugs for less than 3 months. The TCR library was made from RNA that had been extracted from PBMCs in TRIzol. The TCR beta library used iRepertoire HTBI primers with Arm-PCR amplification of CDR3. TCRdb passed the multiplex PCR reads through MiXCR, listing each CDR3 protein once. The sample consists of 500,000 or so distinct CDR3 sequences, about 17% of them appearing once. The same sample was also studied in work on T cells in Graves' hyperthyroidism and ophthalmopathy.

The starting material was peripheral blood mononuclear cells (PBMCs), obtained at new diagnosis, from a patient treated with antithyroid drugs. The origin of the receptors is a man in his forties with Graves disease.

The chain has TRBV6-6 and TRBJ1-4; D might be TRBD1 (5 bases). The CDR3 sequence is 15 residues long. Germline CDR1 and CDR2: MNHNY and SVGAGI (reference sequence). Trimming took 0 bases from V and 4 from J, leaving 9 bases between them. The DNA of the CDR3 is TGTGCCAGCAGTTACTCGGGGCAGATTAATGAAAAACTGTTTTTT. It encodes CASSYSGQINEKLFF.

This clonotype was seen more than once but under ten times. The CDR3 nucleotides are TGTGCCAGCAGTTACGGGGGCGGGAGGGTCGTTAGCTCCTACAATGAGCAGTTCTTC. Its translation is CASSYGGGRVVSSYNEQFF. The V and J genes are TRBV6-9 and TRBJ2-1; 9 nucleotides match TRBD2. The CDR3 is made up of 19 amino acids. Germline V gene sequence: CDR1 MNHGY, CDR2 SVAAGI. The junction had 12 bases not matched to a gene; V was cut back by 3 bases and J by 0 bases.

This clonotype has ten or more counts. The gene calls are TRBV6-1 and TRBJ1-2, with D perhaps matching TRBD1 (5 bases). V was trimmed by 1 base and J by 4 bases, leaving 16 bases between them. The CDR3 totals 16 residues. The V gene's germline CDR1 is MNHNS and CDR2 SASEGT. CDR3 in DNA: TGTGCCAGCAGTGAAGTTCACGGGACGGGACCCTATGGCTACACCTTC. Protein: CASSEVHGTGPYGYTF.

V and J are TRBV5-1 and TRBJ1-1, with D unresolved. CDR1 and CDR2 from the germline V gene are SGHRS and YFSETQ. The germline V and J ends were trimmed by 0 bases and 7 bases, with 10 bases remaining between them. CDR3 length: 13 amino acids. CDR3 nucleotide sequence: TGCGCCAGCAGCTTGGGGGTCGAGTTTGAAGCTTTCTTT. This translates into CASSLGVEFEAFF.

This clonotype was seen at least ten times. The rearrangement joins TRBV13 to TRBJ2-1, with 11 bases aligning to TRBD2. The ends lost 3 bases at V and 0 bases at J; junction bases unmatched: 10. The CDR3 has 19 residues. The germline V gene encodes CDR1 PRHDT and CDR2 FYEKMQ (reference sequence). For the CDR3, the DNA is TGTGCCAGCAGCTTGGTAGCGGGAGGGCCATATTACTCCTACAATGAGCAGTTCTTC. This sequence encodes CASSLVAGGPYYSYNEQFF.

As concerns this clonotype: This may come from a read error, since a much larger clone is one base off. The conserved phenylalanine or tryptophan normally closing the CDR3 is absent here, so this likely arose from a read error. This chain connects TRBV3-1 to TRBJ2-7; no firm D call. The germline V gene has CDR1 LGHDT and CDR2 YNNKEL (reference sequence). The V and J ends lost 4 bases and 2 bases respectively, with 6 bases between them. This CDR3 region has 12 residues. DNA of the CDR3: TGTGCCAGCAGCCCCGCCCCCTACGAGCAGTACCTC. Residues: CASSPAPYEQYL.

This clonotype appeared many times. The rearrangement joins TRBV28 to TRBJ2-2, with D hard to call. V lost 4 bases and J lost 4, with 16 bases in between. Per the germline V gene, CDR1 is MDHEN and CDR2 is SYDVKM. The length of the CDR3 is 16 residues. CDR3 region: CASSSPGLDSTGELFF. CDR3 DNA sequence: TGTGCCAGCAGTTCCCCCGGATTGGATTCCACCGGGGAGCTGTTTTTT.

This clonotype turned up a few times. The CDR3 loop is CASGDRDPRSYEQYF. CDR3 DNA: TGTGCCAGCGGAGACCGGGACCCGCGCTCCTACGAGCAGTACTTC. This chain joins TRBV28 and TRBJ2-7, with D perhaps being TRBD1 or TRBD2 (5 bases each). The CDR3 spans 15 residues. V was cut by 8 bases and J by 0 bases, with 17 bases left in between. The V gene's germline CDR1 is MDHEN and CDR2 SYDVKM.

Points on this clonotype: A far larger clone is a single base away, which makes a read error likely. The J gene is TRBJ2-3, the V gene TRBV6-2 or TRBV6-3, with 9 nucleotides matching TRBD1. CDR1 MNHEY and CDR2 SVGEGT come from the germline V gene. This CDR3 is built from 14 residues. CDR3 nucleotide sequence: TGTGCCAGCAGTCAGGGACAGGGAACCTACGAGGAGTACTTC. It specifies CASSQGQGTYEEYF.

This clonotype was counted many times. The genes are TRBV20-1 and TRBJ2-1; 13 bases are shared with TRBD2. This CDR3 region has 14 residues. The J segment lost 7 bases and the V segment lost 5 bases, leaving 5 bases of the junction unmatched. The germline V gene has CDR1 DFQATT and CDR2 SNEGSKA (reference sequence). In DNA, the CDR3 is TGCAGTGCTTTCCCGGGACTAGCGGGAAATGAGCAGTTCTTC. This translates into CSAFPGLAGNEQFF.

This clonotype was detected ten times or more. The chain is built from TRBV3-1 and TRBJ2-2, with 7 bases that match TRBD1. Germline V gene sequence: CDR1 LGHDT, CDR2 YNNKEL (reference sequence). V lost 5 bases, J lost 6 bases, and 12 bases stayed unmatched. The CDR3 spans 16 residues. Written as DNA, the CDR3 is TGTGCCAGCAGCACACCCCCCGGGACAGTCTCCGGGGAGCTGTTTTTT. Translation: CASSTPPGTVSGELFF.

The V call is TRBV15, the J call TRBJ2-1, with D unclear. The germline V and J ends were trimmed by 0 bases and 7 bases, with 13 bases remaining between them. This CDR3 has 15 residues. CDR1 and CDR2 from the germline V gene are LNHNV and YYDKDF (reference sequence). Here the CDR3 reads CATSRDRRKSNEQFF. The CDR3 region has the DNA TGTGCCACCAGCAGAGATCGGCGCAAAAGTAATGAGCAGTTCTTC.

This clonotype was found many times. The CDR3 DNA reads TGCGCCAGCAGCCAGCTGGAAGGGCGGACCTACTACAATGAGCAGTTCTTC. Its translation: CASSQLEGRTYYNEQFF. The chain combines TRBV5-1 with TRBJ2-1, with D unclear. The CDR3 runs to 17 residues. V was shortened by 4 bases and J by 3 bases, with 20 bases between the two germline ends. Per the germline V gene, CDR1 is SGHRS and CDR2 is YFSETQ.

This clonotype has at least ten counts. The chain has TRBV28 and TRBJ1-2, with 10 positions matching TRBD1. Germline assignment: CDR1 MDHEN and CDR2 SYDVKM. This CDR3 has 15 residues. The trim removed 6 bases at V and 2 bases at J, leaving 6 bases unmatched. The CDR3 protein is CASSQTGGANYGYTF. CDR3 sequence (DNA): TGTGCCAGCAGCCAGACAGGGGGCGCGAACTATGGCTACACCTTC.

This clonotype was picked up many times. The chain carries TRBV2 and TRBJ2-5; a possible D gene is TRBD1 (5 bases). The CDR3 runs 14 residues. Trimming removed 3 bases at V and 5 bases at J, with 13 bases between. Germline assignment: CDR1 SNHLY and CDR2 FYNNEI. In DNA, the CDR3 is TGTGCCAGCAGTGAGGGGCCCGATCGGGAGACCCAGTACTTC. This codes for CASSEGPDRETQYF.

Only a few counts were recorded for this clonotype. This chain uses TRBV27 with TRBJ1-1; 12 nucleotides align to TRBD1. Germline V gives CDR1 MNHEY, CDR2 SMNVEV (reference sequence). The CDR3 consists of 16 residues. V shed 4 bases and J 9 bases; nucleotides not matched to a gene: 12. CDR3 in amino acids: CASSYSPGQGASKAFF. The CDR3 nucleotides read TGTGCCAGCAGTTACTCACCGGGACAGGGGGCGAGTAAAGCTTTCTTT.

CDR3 nucleotide sequence: TGTGCCAGCAGTTACACCCCCCTAGCGGGAGTATGCGAGCAGTACTTC. Translated, it gives CASSYTPLAGVCEQYF. The genes are TRBV6-5 and TRBJ2-7; TRBD2 aligns across 10 bases. The CDR3 covers 16 residues. In germline, CDR1 is MNHEY, CDR2 SVGAGI. The junction had 10 bases not matched to a gene; V was cut back by 2 bases and J by 6 bases.

This clonotype was picked up many times. The chain employs TRBV20-1 and TRBJ2-2; D tentatively reads TRBD1 or TRBD2 (5 bases each). There are 14 residues in the CDR3. Germline CDR1 is DFQATT and CDR2 is SNEGSKA (reference sequence). With 4 bases removed from V and 2 bases from J, the gap between germline ends came to 11 bases. The CDR3: CSATDTRNTGELFF. CDR3 DNA: TGCAGTGCTACGGACACTAGAAACACCGGGGAGCTGTTTTTT.

This clonotype was picked up a small number of times. The chain uses TRBV5-1 and TRBJ2-7, with 8 positions matching TRBD1. The CDR3 contains 16 residues. V gave up 4 bases and J gave up 0 bases; unmatched junction bases: 9. Germline loops: CDR1 SGHRS, CDR2 YFSETQ. CDR3 nucleotides: TGCGCCAGCAGCGGAACAACAGGGGGTGCCTCCTACGAGCAGTACTTC. Its translation: CASSGTTGGASYEQYF.

This clonotype was seen a few times. Since a much larger clone is just one base distant, this may be a read error. This chain joins TRBV18 and TRBJ2-5; D unclear. The CDR3 extends over 15 amino acids. CDR1 is KGHSH, CDR2 LQKENI, per germline. CDR3 sequence reads: CASSRRAPRQEAQYF. The CDR3 DNA is TGTGCCAGCTCACGACGGGCACCCCGCCAAGAGGCCCAGTACTTC.

This clonotype was seen only a few times. The CDR3 DNA sequence: TGTGCCAGCAGCGTCTCGGTCCCGAACACCGGGGAGCTGTTTTTT. Translating it yields CASSVSVPNTGELFF. The chain uses TRBV9 and TRBJ2-2; D gene ambiguous. Trimming pared 2 bases from V and 0 bases from J, leaving 8 bases between. Germline V gives CDR1 SGDLS, CDR2 YYNGEE. The CDR3 totals 15 residues. The whole variable domain, remainder taken from reference TRBV9 and TRBJ2-2, is DSGVTQTPKHLITATGQRVTLRCSPRSGDLSVYWYQQSLDQGLQFLIQYYNGEERAKGNILERFSAQQFPDLHSELNLSSLELGDSALYFCASSVSVPNTGELFFGEGSRLTVL.

This clonotype appeared many times. This rearrangement joins TRBV5-1 to TRBJ2-2; no firm D call. The length of the CDR3 is 15 residues. V lost 0 bases to trimming and J lost 5 bases, with 11 bases between them. Germline CDR1 and CDR2: SGHRS and YFSETQ. DNA for the CDR3: TGCGCCAGCAGCTTGGCATCAGGTTGGACCGGGGAGCTGTTTTTT. Translated: CASSLASGWTGELFF. Full variable domain (missing parts from reference TRBV5-1 and TRBJ2-2): KAGVTQTPRYLIKTRGQQVTLSCSPISGHRSVSWYQQTPGQGLQFLFEYFSETQRNKGNFPGRFSGRQFSNSRSEMNVSTLELGDSALYLCASSLASGWTGELFFGEGSRLTVL.

A word on this clonotype: At one boundary the junction diverges from the germline segment, which might be a read error. This rearrangement joins TRBV14 to TRBJ1-1; perhaps TRBD1 as D (6 bases). The CDR3 extends over 14 amino acids. Germline CDR1 and CDR2: SGHDN and FVKESK. In nucleotides, the CDR3 is TGTGCCAGCAGGCAAGGGGGGCGCGGCACTGAAGCTTTCTTT. Translating gives CASRQGGRGTEAFF. Full variable domain (rest looked up from reference TRBV14 and TRBJ1-1): EAGVTQFPSHSVIEKGQTVTLRCDPISGHDNLYWYRRVMGKEIKFLLHFVKESKQDESGMPNNRFLAERTGGTYSTLKVQPAELEDSGVYFCASRQGGRGTEAFFGQGTRLTVV.

In this sample, this clonotype turned up a few times. The CDR3 DNA sequence: TGTGCCAGCAGTTCCAGGGGGTTAGAGCGAGATGAGCAGTTCTTC. This sequence encodes CASSSRGLERDEQFF. The V and J genes are TRBV27 and TRBJ2-1, with 7 bases that match TRBD1. The CDR3 sequence is 15 residues long. Germline CDR1 is MNHEY and CDR2 is SMNVEV (reference sequence). Trimming removed 4 bases from V and 8 bases from J; junction bases left unmatched: 11.

This clonotype was counted between two and nine times. The chain couples TRBV7-2 to TRBJ2-3, with 7 bases matching TRBD2. The germline V gene encodes CDR1 SGHTA and CDR2 FQGNSA. The CDR3 is 15 amino acids. V gave up 2 bases and J gave up 2 bases; unmatched junction bases: 4. This CDR3 is CASSLQSGITDTQYF. The CDR3 coding sequence is TGTGCCAGCAGCTTACAGAGCGGGATCACAGATACGCAGTATTTT. Drawing the rest from reference TRBV7-2 and TRBJ2-3, the complete variable domain is GAGVSQSPSNKVTEKGKDVELRCDPISGHTALYWYRQSLGQGLEFLIYFQGNSAPDKSGLPSDRFSAERTGGSVSTLTIQRTQQEDSAVYLCASSLQSGITDTQYFGPGTRLTVL.

This clonotype occurred many times. The chain couples TRBV5-1 to TRBJ1-4; a weak D match, TRBD1 (6 bases). This CDR3 is 17 amino acids long. Germline lookup yields CDR1 SGHRS and CDR2 YFSETQ. V was cut by 2 bases and J by 2 bases, with 16 bases left in between. The CDR3 loop reads CASSLILTGRTNEKLFF. The CDR3 DNA reads TGCGCCAGCAGCTTAATTCTTACAGGGAGGACTAATGAAAAACTGTTTTTT.